Sequencing of this T cell receptor beta chain was carried out in a study of radiation and T cells in renal cell carcinoma. Noted time point: blood 4 weeks post-SBRT, at nephrectomy. Treatment given: 15 Gy SBRT to primary tumor, nephrectomy 4 weeks later. Serial blood draws occurred at baseline and 2 and 4 weeks post-SBRT. TCRdb keeps only in-frame clones here, not all; method: immunoSEQ multiplex PCR. The data hold around 74,000 clones, with around four fifths observed a single time. Trimming shortened V by 5 bases and J by 1 base, and 14 bases separated the two germline ends. This CDR3 comprises 15 residues. Per germline, CDR1 SGHNT and CDR2 YENEEA.

The sample here was blood, taken from a patient whose treatment included radiotherapy and nephrectomy. The clonotype was recovered from a woman aged 55 to 70 with renal cell carcinoma. The chain employs TRBV11-3 and TRBJ1-1; D is perhaps TRBD1 (6 bases). The CDR3: CASSQEGQPNTEAFF. CDR3 DNA sequence: TGTGCCAGCAGCCAGGAAGGACAGCCGAACACTGAAGCTTTCTTT.